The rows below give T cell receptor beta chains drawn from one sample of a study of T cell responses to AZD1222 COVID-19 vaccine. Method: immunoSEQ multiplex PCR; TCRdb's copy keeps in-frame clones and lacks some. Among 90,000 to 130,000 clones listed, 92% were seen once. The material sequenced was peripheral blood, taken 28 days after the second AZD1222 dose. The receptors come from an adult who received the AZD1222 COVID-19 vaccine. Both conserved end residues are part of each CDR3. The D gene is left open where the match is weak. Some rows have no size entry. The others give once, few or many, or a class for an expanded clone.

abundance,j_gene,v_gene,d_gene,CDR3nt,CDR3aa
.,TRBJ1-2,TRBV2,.,TGTGCCAGCAGTGACGATAACTATGGCTACACCTTC,CASSDDNYGYTF
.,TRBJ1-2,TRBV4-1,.,TGCGCCAGCAGCCCCGAGAAGGGCGGGGCTAACTATGGCTACACCTTC,CASSPEKGGANYGYTF
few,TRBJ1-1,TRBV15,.,TGTGCCACCAGCAGAGATTTCGACAGCGCGGGGTCTTTT,CATSRDFDSAGSF
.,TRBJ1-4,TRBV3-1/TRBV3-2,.,TGTGCCAGCAGCCAAGATGGGCAGCAAACAACTAATGAAAAACTGTTTTTT,CASSQDGQQTTNEKLFF
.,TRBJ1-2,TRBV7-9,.,TGTGCCAGCAGCTTAGGGCGGTCGGGGGTTACCCGGGGCTACACCTTC,CASSLGRSGVTRGYTF
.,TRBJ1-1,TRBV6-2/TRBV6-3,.,TGTGCCAGCAGTTACCCTACCCCTGGGACTGAAGCTTTCTTT,CASSYPTPGTEAFF
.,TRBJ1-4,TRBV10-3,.,TGTGCCATCAGTGACCGCCAGGGCAATAATGAAAAACTGTTTTTT,CAISDRQGNNEKLFF
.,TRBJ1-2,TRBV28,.,TGTGCCAGCAGTTTCCGGGGCGGCTATGGCTACACCTTC,CASSFRGGYGYTF
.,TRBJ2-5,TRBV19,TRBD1,TGTGCCAGTAGCCTGGATGAAGAGACAGGGGGCAGGGAGACCCAGTACTTC,CASSLDEETGGRETQYF
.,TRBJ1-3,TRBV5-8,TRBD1,TGTGCCAGCGCATCCTACAGGGGAGCTGGAGGAAACACCATATATTTT,CASASYRGAGGNTIYF
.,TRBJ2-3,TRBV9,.,TGTGCCAGCAGCGTAGGTGGTAGCGGCACAGATACGCAGTATTTT,CASSVGGSGTDTQYF
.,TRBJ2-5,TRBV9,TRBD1,TGTGCCAGCAGCGCGGGAACAGGGGGCGGGGAGACCCAGTACTTC,CASSAGTGGGETQYF
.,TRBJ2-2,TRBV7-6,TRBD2,TGTGCCAGCAGCTTAGTCGGGGGGGACACCGGGGAGCTGTTTTTT,CASSLVGGDTGELFF
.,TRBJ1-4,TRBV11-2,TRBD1,TGTGCCAGCAGCTTATCTAGGGGGCTCGTGTATGAAAAACTGTTTTTT,CASSLSRGLVYEKLFF
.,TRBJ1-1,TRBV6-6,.,TGTGCCAGCAACGCACGGACAGCGAACACTGAAGCTTTCTTT,CASNARTANTEAFF
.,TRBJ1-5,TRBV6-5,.,TGTGCCAGCAGTTACTTGGTCGGAGGTCAGCCCCAGCATTTT,CASSYLVGGQPQHF
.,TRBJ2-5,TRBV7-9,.,TGTGCCAGCAGCCCCGGTGGACATCAAGAGACCCAGTACTTC,CASSPGGHQETQYF
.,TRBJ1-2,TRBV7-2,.,TGTGCCAGCAGCCCACAGGGATACTATGGCTACACCTTC,CASSPQGYYGYTF
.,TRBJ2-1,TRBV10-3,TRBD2,TGTGCAATCGGGACTAGCGGACCCAATGAGCAGTTCTTC,CAIGTSGPNEQFF
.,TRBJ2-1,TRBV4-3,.,TGCGCCAGCGCCCTGGTTACAGGGTTTGTTGCTAATGAGCAGTTCTTC,CASALVTGFVANEQFF
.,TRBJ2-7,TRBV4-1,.,TGCGCCAGCATCTGGGGGTGCGAGCAGTACTTC,CASIWGCEQYF
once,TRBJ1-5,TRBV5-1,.,TGCGCCAGCAGCTTAGGGCAGAGCAATCAGCCCCAGCATTTT,CASSLGQSNQPQHF
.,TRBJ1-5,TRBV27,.,TGTGCCAGCAGTTTGGTGCAGGGGAAGTTTCAGCCCCAGCATTTT,CASSLVQGKFQPQHF
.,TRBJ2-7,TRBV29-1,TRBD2,TGCAGCGTTGTAGTAGCGGGGGGGACAATCGAGCAGTACTTC,CSVVVAGGTIEQYF
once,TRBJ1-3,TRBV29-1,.,TGCAGCGTTCGGGACCCTAACTCTGGAAACACCATATATTTT,CSVRDPNSGNTIYF
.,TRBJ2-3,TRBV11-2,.,TGTGCCAGCAGCGGGACCCGGGCAGATACGCAGTATTTT,CASSGTRADTQYF
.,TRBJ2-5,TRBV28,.,TGTGCCAGCAGTTCTGGACAGTTCCAAGAGACCCAGTACTTC,CASSSGQFQETQYF
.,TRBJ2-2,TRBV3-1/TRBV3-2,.,TGTGCCAGCAGCCTTCTTGTTAAAACCGGGGAGCTGTTTTTT,CASSLLVKTGELFF
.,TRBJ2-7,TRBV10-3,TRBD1,TGTGCCATCAGTGACGAAAGACAGGGGGCCTGGGGCTCCTACGAGCAGTACTTC,CAISDERQGAWGSYEQYF
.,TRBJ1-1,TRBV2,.,TGTGCCAGCATCCCAGGGGCGGAGAACACTGAAGCTTTCTTT,CASIPGAENTEAFF
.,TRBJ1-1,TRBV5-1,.,TGCGCCAGCAGCGAGCAATCAAACACTGAAGCTTTCTTT,CASSEQSNTEAFF